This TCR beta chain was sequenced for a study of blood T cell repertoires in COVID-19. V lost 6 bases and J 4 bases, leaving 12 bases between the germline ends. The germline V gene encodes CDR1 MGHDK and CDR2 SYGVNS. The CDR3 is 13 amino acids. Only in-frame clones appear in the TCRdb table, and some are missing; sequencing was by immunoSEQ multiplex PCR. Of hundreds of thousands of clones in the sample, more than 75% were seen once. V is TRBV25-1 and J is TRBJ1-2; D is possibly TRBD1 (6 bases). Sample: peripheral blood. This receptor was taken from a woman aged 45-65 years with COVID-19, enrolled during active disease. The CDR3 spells CASSGQGFYGYTF. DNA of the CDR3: TGTGCCAGCAGCGGGCAGGGGTTCTATGGCTACACCTTC.